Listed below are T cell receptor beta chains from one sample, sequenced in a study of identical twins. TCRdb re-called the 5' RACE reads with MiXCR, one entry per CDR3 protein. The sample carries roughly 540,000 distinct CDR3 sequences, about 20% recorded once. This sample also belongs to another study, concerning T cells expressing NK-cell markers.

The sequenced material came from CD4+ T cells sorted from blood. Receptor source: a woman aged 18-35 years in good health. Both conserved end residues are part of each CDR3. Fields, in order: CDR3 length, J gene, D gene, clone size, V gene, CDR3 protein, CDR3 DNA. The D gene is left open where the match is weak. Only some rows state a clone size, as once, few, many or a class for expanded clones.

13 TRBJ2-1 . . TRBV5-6 CASSLVTFWEQFF TGTGCCAGCAGCTTGGTAACTTTTTGGGAGCAGTTCTTC
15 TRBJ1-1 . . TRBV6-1 CASIKAWGLATEAFF TGTGCCAGCATCAAAGCGTGGGGGCTAGCGACTGAAGCTTTCTTT
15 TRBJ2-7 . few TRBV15 CATSRGSDLRDEQYF TGTGCCACCAGCAGAGGTTCGGACTTACGGGACGAGCAGTACTTC
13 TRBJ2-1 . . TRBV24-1 CASADPAMNEQFF TGTGCCAGCGCGGACCCTGCCATGAATGAGCAGTTCTTC
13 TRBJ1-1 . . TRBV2 CASSEDSGTEAFF TGTGCCAGCAGTGAAGACAGCGGAACTGAAGCTTTCTTT
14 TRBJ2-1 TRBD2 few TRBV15 CATSTSGGGREQFF TGTGCCACCAGCACTAGCGGAGGAGGGCGTGAGCAGTTCTTC
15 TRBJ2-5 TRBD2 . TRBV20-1 CSARPHSGGEETQYF TGCAGTGCTAGACCCCATAGCGGGGGGGAAGAGACCCAGTACTTC
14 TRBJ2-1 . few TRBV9 CASSGTPSAVEQFF TGTGCCAGCAGCGGCACTCCGAGTGCGGTTGAGCAGTTCTTC
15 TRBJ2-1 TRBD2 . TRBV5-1 CASSLGDYGFDEQFF TGCGCCAGCAGCTTGGGGGACTATGGGTTCGATGAGCAGTTCTTC
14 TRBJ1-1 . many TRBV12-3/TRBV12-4 CASSLLRTATEAFF TGTGCCAGCAGTTTACTGAGGACAGCAACTGAAGCTTTCTTT
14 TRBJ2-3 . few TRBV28 CASRGAGDTDTQYF TGTGCCAGCAGAGGGGCAGGGGACACAGATACGCAGTATTTT
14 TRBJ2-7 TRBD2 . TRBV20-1 CSARAGGGIYEQYF TGCAGTGCCCGGGCCGGGGGGGGGATCTACGAGCAGTACTTC
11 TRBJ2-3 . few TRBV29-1 CSDTIGDTQYF TGCAGCGATACTATAGGGGATACGCAGTATTTT
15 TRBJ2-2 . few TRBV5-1 CASSIGDRDAGELFF TGCGCCAGCAGCATTGGGGACCGGGACGCCGGGGAGCTGTTTTTT
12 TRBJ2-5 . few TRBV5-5 CASSFPHETQYF TGTGCCAGCAGCTTCCCCCACGAGACCCAGTACTTC
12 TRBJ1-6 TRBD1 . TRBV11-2 CASSLATGDLHF TGTGCCAGCAGCTTAGCGACAGGGGACCTCCACTTT
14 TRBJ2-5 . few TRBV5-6 CASSLRRVPETQYF TGTGCCAGCAGCTTAAGAAGGGTACCGGAGACCCAGTACTTC
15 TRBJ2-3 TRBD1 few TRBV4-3 CASSEDRRSTDTQYF TGCGCCAGCAGCGAGGACAGGCGTAGCACAGATACGCAGTATTTT
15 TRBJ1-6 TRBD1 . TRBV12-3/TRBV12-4 CASSSRQGNNSPLHF TGTGCCAGCAGTTCGCGACAGGGAAATAATTCACCCCTCCACTTT
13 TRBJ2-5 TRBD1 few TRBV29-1 CSVDIRQGETQYF TGCAGCGTTGATATTCGACAGGGAGAGACCCAGTACTTC
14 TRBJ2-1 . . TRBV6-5 CASSYGKGYNEQFF TGTGCCAGCAGTTACGGGAAGGGGTACAATGAGCAGTTCTTC
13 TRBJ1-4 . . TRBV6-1 CASSRVVGEKLFF TGTGCCAGCAGCCGGGTGGTGGGTGAAAAACTGTTTTTT
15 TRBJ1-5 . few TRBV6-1 CASTYRHTGGQPQHF TGTGCCAGCACCTACCGCCACACCGGGGGTCAGCCCCAGCATTTT